This T cell receptor beta chain was identified in a study of graft-versus-host responses after intestinal transplantation. Study-wide findings and caveats: There was an association between peak levels of circulating GvH clones and early post-transplant HvG declines. The presence of high graft-versus-host to host-versus-graft clonal ratios in allografts characterized patients with graft-donor T cell macrochimerism.

The V gene's germline CDR1 is WNHNN and CDR2 SYGVQD (reference sequence). This CDR3 has 18 amino acids. The trim removed 4 bases at V and 8 bases at J, leaving 18 bases unmatched. About this clone itself: Antigen specificity is unknown.

The assay was immunoSEQ multiplex PCR, and TCRdb's table has in-frame clones only and misses some. The top ten clones hold 0.23% of a sample with some 110,000 clones, approximately 90% of them seen once. This specimen consisted of unstimulated CD4+ T cells sorted from spleen or lymph node cells, obtained before transplant. J is TRBJ2-1 and V is TRBV10-1, with 9 bases that match TRBD1. The sequence was obtained from a human donor who was the organ donor for an intestinal transplant. The CDR3 region is CASSAPRARSWDRDEQFF. CDR3 nucleotide sequence: TGCGCCAGCAGTGCCCCCCGAGCCCGTAGCTGGGACAGGGATGAGCAGTTCTTC.